The 6 T cell receptor beta chains presented below share a single source sample, sequenced in a study of cytomegalovirus exposure and HLA in healthy donors. Vbeta (60) and Jbeta (13) primers were used in the PCR. Sequenced by immunoSEQ multiplex PCR; TCRdb stores in-frame clones only, minus some. The table has 100,000 to 150,000 clones, 65% to 75% seen once. The sequenced sample consisted of PBMCs. These receptors all stem from a man aged 40-49 years in good health and CMV-seropositive.

V usage is TRBV5-1 and J usage is TRBJ2-1; 7 bases are shared with TRBD1. The V and J ends lost 2 bases and 1 base, in that order; junction bases with no gene match: 6. The CDR3 extends over 16 amino acids. Germline V gives CDR1 SGHRS, CDR2 YFSETQ. For the CDR3, the DNA is TGCGCCAGCAGCTTTACAGGGGCCCCATCCTACAATGAGCAGTTCTTC. This translates into CASSFTGAPSYNEQFF.

The chain links TRBV4-3 to TRBJ2-1, with TRBD1 matching 12 bases. Per the germline V gene, CDR1 is LGHNA and CDR2 is YSLEER. V shed 2 bases and J 5 bases; nucleotides not matched to a gene: 19. The length of the CDR3 is 21 residues. The CDR3 loop reads CASSQSLGGQGAERGDNEQFF. The CDR3 nucleotides are TGCGCCAGCAGCCAAAGTCTAGGGGGACAGGGGGCAGAGCGGGGGGACAATGAGCAGTTCTTC.

This clone occurred a few times. This chain joins TRBV6-5 and TRBJ1-3; D gene unclear. There are 15 residues in the CDR3. Trimming shortened V by 2 bases and J by 1 base, and 9 bases separated the two germline ends. Per the germline V gene, CDR1 is MNHEY and CDR2 is SVGAGI. The CDR3 region is CASSYVGASGNTIYF. As DNA, the CDR3 is TGTGCCAGCAGTTACGTAGGAGCGTCTGGAAACACCATATATTTT.

J is TRBJ2-7 and V is TRBV19, with 10 bases that match TRBD1. V gave up 3 bases and J gave up 7 bases; unmatched junction bases: 9. CDR1 is LNHDA, CDR2 SQIVND, per germline (reference sequence). This CDR3 has 15 amino acids. The CDR3 bases are TGTGCCAGTAGTATTTCGGGACAGGGGTTCTATGAGCAGTACTTC. Translated: CASSISGQGFYEQYF.

The chain is built from TRBV28 and TRBJ2-3; 7 nucleotides align to TRBD2. The CDR3 has 14 amino acids. Germline lookup yields CDR1 MDHEN and CDR2 SYDVKM. Unmatched junction bases numbered 9, after V lost 8 bases and J lost 4 bases. Here the CDR3 DNA reads TGTGCCAGCGGAACGACCCGGGGGGCAGATACGCAGTATTTT. Encoded protein: CASGTTRGADTQYF. The full variable domain, with the rest looked up from reference TRBV28 and TRBJ2-3, is DVKVTQSSRYLVKRTGEKVFLECVQDMDHENMFWYRQDPGLGLRLIYFSYDVKMKEKGDIPEGYSVSREKKERFSLILESASTNQTSMYLCASGTTRGADTQYFGPGTRLTVL.

The chain links TRBV5-1 to TRBJ2-7; D gene ambiguous. This CDR3 contains 11 residues. Per germline, CDR1 SGHRS and CDR2 YFSETQ. V lost 8 bases and J 3 bases, leaving 9 bases between the germline ends. The CDR3 sequence: CASGVNYEQYF. For the CDR3, the DNA is TGCGCCAGTGGAGTAAACTACGAGCAGTACTTC. Drawing the rest from reference TRBV5-1 and TRBJ2-7, the complete variable domain is KAGVTQTPRYLIKTRGQQVTLSCSPISGHRSVSWYQQTPGQGLQFLFEYFSETQRNKGNFPGRFSGRQFSNSRSEMNVSTLELGDSALYLCASGVNYEQYFGPGTRLTVT.